These T cell receptor beta chains were read from a single sample in a study of cytomegalovirus exposure and HLA in healthy donors. Only in-frame clones appear in the TCRdb table, and some are missing; sequencing was by immunoSEQ multiplex PCR. This table holds approximately 64,000 clones, around 89% found once. The sample was PBMCs. These receptors originate from a woman under 30 in good health and CMV-seronegative. Both conserved end residues are part of each CDR3. The D gene is left open where the match is weak. Only some rows state a clone size, as once, few, many or a class for expanded clones.

TRBV18,TRBJ1-5,-,-,CASSPGEQNQGQPQHF,TGTGCCAGCTCACCCGGAGAACAGAACCAGGGTCAGCCCCAGCATTTT
TRBV5-1,TRBJ1-2,TRBD1,-,CASSLGGQGVRGYTF,TGCGCCAGCAGCTTGGGTGGACAGGGGGTACGTGGCTACACCTTC
TRBV7-2,TRBJ2-1,TRBD2,-,CASNLAGGPYNEQFF,TGTGCCAGCAACTTAGCGGGAGGGCCATACAATGAGCAGTTCTTC
TRBV4-2,TRBJ1-1,-,-,CASSRPPGNTEAFF,TGTGCCAGCAGCCGACCCCCGGGGAACACTGAAGCTTTCTTT
TRBV11-2,TRBJ1-5,-,few,CASSSDGDRPQHF,TGTGCCAGCAGCTCGGACGGGGATCGGCCCCAGCATTTT
TRBV5-1,TRBJ1-5,-,-,CASSPEGYSNQPQHF,TGCGCCAGCAGCCCGGAGGGCTATAGCAATCAGCCCCAGCATTTT
TRBV28,TRBJ2-2,TRBD1,-,CASRQQGAGTGELFF,TGTGCCAGCAGGCAACAGGGGGCAGGGACCGGGGAGCTGTTTTTT
TRBV19,TRBJ1-2,-,-,CASQDRAMLGYTF,TGTGCCAGCCAGGACAGAGCGATGTTAGGCTACACCTTC
TRBV13,TRBJ2-2,-,-,CASSLRSTVHTGELFF,TGTGCCAGCAGCTTAAGATCCACGGTGCACACCGGGGAGCTGTTTTTT
TRBV19,TRBJ2-2,-,-,CASRRTELDTGELFF,TGTGCCAGTAGAAGGACAGAATTAGACACCGGGGAGCTGTTTTTT
TRBV7-2,TRBJ1-2,-,once,CASSLGREGTYTF,TGTGCCAGCAGCTTGGGCAGGGAGGGAACCTACACCTTC
TRBV15,TRBJ2-1,TRBD2,-,CATSRDRGGGLNEQFF,TGTGCCACCAGCAGAGATCGGGGGGGAGGGTTAAATGAGCAGTTCTTC
TRBV18,TRBJ1-2,-,-,CASSPSGAGYTF,TGTGCCAGCTCACCATCAGGGGCCGGCTACACCTTC
TRBV19,TRBJ1-2,-,-,CASSISSGGGANYGYTF,TGTGCCAGTAGTATTTCGTCAGGCGGAGGGGCTAACTATGGCTACACCTTC
TRBV30,TRBJ1-1,-,-,CAWRSTGGPLEAFF,TGTGCCTGGAGGTCCACGGGGGGTCCTCTTGAAGCTTTCTTT
TRBV27,TRBJ1-1,-,-,CASSSRYNTEAFF,TGTGCCAGCAGCTCCAGGTACAACACTGAAGCTTTCTTT
TRBV10-3,TRBJ2-7,TRBD2,-,CAITRTSGEQYF,TGTGCCATCACCAGGACTAGCGGGGAACAGTACTTC